The entry below gives a single TCR beta chain sequence along with its context. Its antigen is currently unknown. The data originate from a study of T cell repertoires in cytomegalovirus infection. Each CDR3 protein gets one entry after TCRdb re-called the reads with MiXCR. The sample lists 140,000 to 150,000 distinct CDR3 sequences, about 32% occurring once. V gave up 5 bases and J gave up 3 bases; unmatched junction bases: 7. CDR1 is SGHNT, CDR2 YYREEE, per germline (reference sequence). This CDR3 contains 15 residues. This chain uses TRBV5-4 with TRBJ2-2; 7 positions match TRBD1. Material: CD8+ T cells from cultured PBMCs, obtained from culture after CMV antigen stimulation. The receptor was derived from a human donor in good health (CMV status not recorded). Some clones in this sample may be carry-over from other donors' samples. CDR3 sequence (DNA): TGTGCCAGCAGTCTGGCGACAGGGCACACCGGGGAGCTGTTTTTT. It yields the protein CASSLATGHTGELFF.